The T cell receptor (beta chain) under discussion was sequenced for a study of T cell responses to AZD1222 COVID-19 vaccine (dated by TCRdb to the early 2020s). For the wider study: AZD1222 recipients given second doses at about 4 weeks or at about 12 weeks were pooled, since spike-specific TCR depth and breadth were not found to differ between the two schedules. A total of more than 230 trial participants underwent TCR sequencing, of whom roughly 210 had received two doses of AZD1222 and 26 had received two doses of the MenACWY control vaccine. Trial participants were enrolled by age into 18-55, 56-69 and 70-plus year subgroups, with roughly 160, 29 and 62 TCR-sequenced participants respectively.

The CDR3 regions of human TCRbeta chains were subjected to immunosequencing. Turning to the authors' computational methods: TCRs in the repertoires were compared against a reference library of SARS-CoV-2-specific TCRs that had been generated with the MIRA antigen-specificity platform. Breadth was defined as the fraction of unique TCRs that were SARS-CoV-2-associated, and depth was defined as the fraction of total T cells that were SARS-CoV-2-associated. Using the MIRA data, each spike-specific TCR was mapped to the spike region that the TCR reacts to and placed in a CD4 or CD8 class. Log10-transformed breadth and depth values were compared by one-way ANOVA with Sidak's multiple comparisons tests. The immuneACCESS repertoire file appears here via TCRdb, limited to in-frame rearrangements. These files lack a portion of the clones; in checked studies, under half of the deficit traces to unresolved V genes, and the cause of the others is not known. V, J and clone size reflect that table, while D and trimming were determined from the DNA. Counted in this sample were more than 95,000 clones; roughly 90% of them appeared once. Under 8.5% of the sample is held by the ten biggest clonotypes.

A word on this clone: Which antigen it targets is not known. Base qualities are not at hand, and no much larger clone is one base apart.

Overall study outcomes, separate from this receptor: Only five to seven AZD1222 recipients were SARS-CoV-2 seropositive at baseline, limiting conclusions about previously exposed vaccinees. After two AZD1222 doses, spike-specific TCR breadth and depth were significantly higher than at day 0 and than in MenACWY recipients. Reportedly, close to half of the unique spike-specific TCRs recognized epitopes lying outside the regions that are mutated in the B.1.351 and B.1.1.7 variants. Most participants were white British and females outnumbered males, and the authors suggested that clonal diversity may have been underestimated. CD4 TCRs associated with the vaccine covered the entire spike protein, and the dominant responses were in regions 160-218 and 743-854. Because no samples from the day 14 peak response were available, repertoires could be characterized only after the peak T cell response. In the small 56-69-year group, the increase in depth fell short of significance, most likely because of low power.

The time point label on this specimen signifies: baseline before first vaccination. The vaccinee samples were drawn from two UK trials, COV001 and COV002, one of which was a single-blind randomized controlled phase 2/3 trial testing AZD1222 (ChAdOx1 nCoV-19) in healthy adults. Trial participant PBMC samples were collected at day 0 and day 28 after the second dose for TCRbeta chain sequencing. Reading from cysteine to phenylalanine, the CDR3 counts 15 amino acids. Only the CDR3 DNA is retained, 45 bases long and in frame from the first base. Ends trimmed: V by 7 bases, J by 5 bases; bases unmatched to a gene: 9. CDR1 LNHDA and CDR2 SQIVND are derived from the germline V gene (reference sequence).

The chain is assembled from TRBV19 and TRBJ2-2, with TRBD1 identical over 8 junction bases. The sequence derives from an adult in good health. The specimen comprised peripheral blood, sampled on day 0 of AZD1222 vaccination. DNA sequence: TGTGCCAGTACCCCCGGGACAGGTCATACCGGGGAGCTGTTTTTT. It specifies CASTPGTGHTGELFF.